The 5 T cell receptor beta chains in this list originate from one sample, sequenced in a study of blood T cell repertoires in COVID-19. Assay: immunoSEQ multiplex PCR; the TCRdb copy retains only in-frame clones and omits some. Of over 45,000 clones in the sample, 80% to 90% were seen once. The specimen sequenced was peripheral blood. Receptors were obtained from a man aged 50 to 60 with active COVID-19.

This chain uses TRBV6-5 with TRBJ1-4; no definite D call. Trimming stripped 6 bases from V and 8 bases from J, with 13 bases between. The length of the CDR3 is 13 residues. Looked up from germline, CDR1 is MNHEY and CDR2 is SVGAGI. In DNA, the CDR3 is TGTGCCAGCAGCGCGATTATCCTCGAAAAACTGTTTTTT. Translation gives CASSAIILEKLFF.

Notes on this clone: Germline and junction disagree at one end, which may indicate a read error. The chain recombines TRBV2 with TRBJ2-1; TRBD1 agrees at 8 bases. This CDR3 region has 15 residues. Germline assignment: CDR1 SNHLY and CDR2 FYNNEI. The CDR3 sequence: CASSEVGQGAIEQFF. In DNA, the CDR3 is TGTGCCAGCAGCGAAGTGGGGCAGGGGGCTATTGAGCAGTTCTTC.

This rearrangement joins TRBV5-4 to TRBJ2-7, with 7 bases identical to TRBD1. CDR1 SGHNT and CDR2 YYREEE come from the germline V gene (reference sequence). Trimming cost V 0 bases and J 3 bases; bases outside gene matches: 9. CDR3 length: 16 amino acids. CDR3: CASSLGQGLEVYEQYF. The DNA for the CDR3 is TGTGCCAGCAGCTTGGGACAGGGCTTGGAGGTCTACGAGCAGTACTTC.

The V gene is TRBV5-1, the J gene TRBJ2-5; tentative D call: TRBD1 (5 bases). Trimming stripped 4 bases from V and 5 bases from J, with 15 bases between. There are 14 residues in the CDR3. The V gene's germline CDR1 is SGHRS and CDR2 YFSETQ. The CDR3: CASSVQGNWETQYF. The CDR3 coding sequence is TGCGCCAGCAGCGTCCAGGGTAATTGGGAGACCCAGTACTTC. Drawing the rest from reference TRBV5-1 and TRBJ2-5, the complete variable domain is KAGVTQTPRYLIKTRGQQVTLSCSPISGHRSVSWYQQTPGQGLQFLFEYFSETQRNKGNFPGRFSGRQFSNSRSEMNVSTLELGDSALYLCASSVQGNWETQYFGPGTRLLVL.

The rearrangement joins TRBV19 to TRBJ1-1, with D maybe TRBD1 (5 bases). Trimming removed 3 bases from V and 2 bases from J, with 16 bases in between. Looked up from germline, CDR1 is LNHDA and CDR2 is SQIVND (reference sequence). CDR3 length equals 16 residues. In DNA, the CDR3 is TGTGCCAGTAGTATTGGGCAGGGTGGGAAAAACACTGAAGCTTTCTTT. Translating it yields CASSIGQGGKNTEAFF. Supplemented by reference TRBV19 and TRBJ1-1, the full variable domain reads DGGITQSPKYLFRKEGQNVTLSCEQNLNHDAMYWYRQDPGQGLRLIYYSQIVNDFQKGDIAEGYSVSREKKESFPLTVTSAQKNPTAFYLCASSIGQGGKNTEAFFGQGTRLTVV.